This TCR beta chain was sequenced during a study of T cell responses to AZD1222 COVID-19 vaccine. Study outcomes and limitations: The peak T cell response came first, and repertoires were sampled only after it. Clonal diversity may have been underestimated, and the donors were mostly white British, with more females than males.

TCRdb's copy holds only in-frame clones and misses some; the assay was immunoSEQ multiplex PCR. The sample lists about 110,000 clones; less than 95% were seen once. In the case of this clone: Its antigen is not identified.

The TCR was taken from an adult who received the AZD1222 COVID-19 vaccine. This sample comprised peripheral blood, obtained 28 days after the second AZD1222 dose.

The CDR3 nucleotides are TGTGCCAGCTCACCGGGACAGGGTATTCCCTACGAGCAGTACTTC. Its translation: CASSPGQGIPYEQYF. The rearrangement links TRBV18 to TRBJ2-7; 9 positions match TRBD1. This CDR3 is built from 15 residues. V dropped 3 bases and J dropped 2; count of bases not matched to a gene: 5. Germline V gives CDR1 KGHSH, CDR2 LQKENI.